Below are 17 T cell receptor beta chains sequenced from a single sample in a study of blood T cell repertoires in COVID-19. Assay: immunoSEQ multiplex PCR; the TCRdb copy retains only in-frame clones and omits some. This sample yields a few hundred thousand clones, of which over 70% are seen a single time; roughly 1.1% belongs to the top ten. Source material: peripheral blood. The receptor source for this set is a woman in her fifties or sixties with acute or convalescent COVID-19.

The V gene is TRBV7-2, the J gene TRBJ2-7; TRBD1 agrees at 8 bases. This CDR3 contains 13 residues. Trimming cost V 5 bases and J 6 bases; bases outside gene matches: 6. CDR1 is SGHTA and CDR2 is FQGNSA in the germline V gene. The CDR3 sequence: CASSLRTGTEQYF. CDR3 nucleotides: TGTGCCAGCAGCCTCCGGACAGGGACCGAGCAGTACTTC.

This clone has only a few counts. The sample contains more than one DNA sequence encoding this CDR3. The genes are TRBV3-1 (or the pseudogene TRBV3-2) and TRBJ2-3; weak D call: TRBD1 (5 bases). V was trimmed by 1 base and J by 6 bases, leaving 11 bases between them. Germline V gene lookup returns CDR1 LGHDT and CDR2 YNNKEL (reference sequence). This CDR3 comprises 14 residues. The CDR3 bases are TGTGCCAGCAGCCAAGTTGGGGCAGGTGATACGCAGTATTTT. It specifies CASSQVGAGDTQYF.

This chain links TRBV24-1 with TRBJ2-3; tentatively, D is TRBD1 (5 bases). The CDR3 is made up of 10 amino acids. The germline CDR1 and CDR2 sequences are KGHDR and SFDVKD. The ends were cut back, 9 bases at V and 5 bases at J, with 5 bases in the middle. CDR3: CATQGDTQYF. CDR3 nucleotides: TGTGCCACCCAGGGAGATACGCAGTATTTT.

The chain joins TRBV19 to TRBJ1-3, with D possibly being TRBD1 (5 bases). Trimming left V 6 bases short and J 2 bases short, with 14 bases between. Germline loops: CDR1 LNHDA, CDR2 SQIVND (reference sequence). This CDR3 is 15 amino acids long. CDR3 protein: CASRVAAGAGNTIYF. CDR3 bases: TGTGCCAGTAGAGTAGCCGCGGGGGCTGGAAACACCATATATTTT.

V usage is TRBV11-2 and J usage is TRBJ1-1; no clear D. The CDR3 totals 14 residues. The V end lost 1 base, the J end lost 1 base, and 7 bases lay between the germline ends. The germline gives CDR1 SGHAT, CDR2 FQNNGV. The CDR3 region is CASSLGLRNTEAFF. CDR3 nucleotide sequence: TGTGCCAGCAGCTTAGGGCTCCGGAACACTGAAGCTTTCTTT.

CDR3 loop: CASSPQGTGDYGYTF. Written as DNA, the CDR3 is TGTGCCAGCAGCCCACAGGGGACAGGGGACTATGGCTACACCTTC. The rearrangement uses TRBV7-3 and TRBJ1-2; TRBD1 matches 10 bases. Germline V gives CDR1 SGHTA, CDR2 FQGTGA. Losses at the gene ends were 5 bases for V and 3 bases for J; bases not matched to a gene: 6. This CDR3 has 15 amino acids.

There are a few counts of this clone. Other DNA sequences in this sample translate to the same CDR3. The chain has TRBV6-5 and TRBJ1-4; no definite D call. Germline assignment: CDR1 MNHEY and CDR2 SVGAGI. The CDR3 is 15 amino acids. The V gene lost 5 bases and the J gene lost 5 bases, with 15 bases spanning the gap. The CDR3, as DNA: TGTGCCAGCAGTCTCACCGGAGGACCGAATGAAAAACTGTTTTTT. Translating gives CASSLTGGPNEKLFF.

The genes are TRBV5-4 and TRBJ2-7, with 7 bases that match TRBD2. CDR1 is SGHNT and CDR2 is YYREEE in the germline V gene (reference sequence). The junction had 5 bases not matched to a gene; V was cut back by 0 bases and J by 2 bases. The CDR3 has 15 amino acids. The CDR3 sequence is CASSLAGGSAYEQYF. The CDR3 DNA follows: TGTGCCAGCAGCTTGGCAGGCGGGAGTGCCTACGAGCAGTACTTC. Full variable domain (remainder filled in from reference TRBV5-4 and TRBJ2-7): ETGVTQSPTHLIKTRGQQVTLRCSSQSGHNTVSWYQQALGQGPQFIFQYYREEENGRGNFPPRFSGLQFPNYSSELNVNALELDDSALYLCASSLAGGSAYEQYFGPGTRLTVT.

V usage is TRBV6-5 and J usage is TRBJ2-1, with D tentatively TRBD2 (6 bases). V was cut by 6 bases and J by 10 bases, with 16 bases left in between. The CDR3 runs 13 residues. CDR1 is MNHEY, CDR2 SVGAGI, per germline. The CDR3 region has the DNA TGTGCCAGCAGCCTTAGCGTGGGGAGGGAGCAGTTCTTC. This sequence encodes CASSLSVGREQFF.

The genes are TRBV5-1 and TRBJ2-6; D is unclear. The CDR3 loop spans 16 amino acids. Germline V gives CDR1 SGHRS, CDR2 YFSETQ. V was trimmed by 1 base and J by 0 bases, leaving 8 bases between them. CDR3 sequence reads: CASSLSQFSGANVLTF. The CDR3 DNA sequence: TGCGCCAGCAGCTTGAGTCAGTTCTCTGGGGCCAACGTCCTGACTTTC. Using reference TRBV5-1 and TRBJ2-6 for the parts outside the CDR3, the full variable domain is KAGVTQTPRYLIKTRGQQVTLSCSPISGHRSVSWYQQTPGQGLQFLFEYFSETQRNKGNFPGRFSGRQFSNSRSEMNVSTLELGDSALYLCASSLSQFSGANVLTFGAGSRLTVL.

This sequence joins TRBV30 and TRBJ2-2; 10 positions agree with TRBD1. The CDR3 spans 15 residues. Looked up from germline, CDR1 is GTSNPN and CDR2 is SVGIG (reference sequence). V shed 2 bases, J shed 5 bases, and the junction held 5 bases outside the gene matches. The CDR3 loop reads CAWSPPGQGTGELFF. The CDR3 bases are TGTGCCTGGAGTCCGCCGGGACAGGGGACCGGGGAGCTGTTTTTT.

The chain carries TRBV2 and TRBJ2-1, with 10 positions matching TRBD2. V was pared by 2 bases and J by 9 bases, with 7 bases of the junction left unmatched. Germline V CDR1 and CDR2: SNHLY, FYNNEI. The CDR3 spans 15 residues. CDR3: CASSEWGLAGVEQFF. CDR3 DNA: TGTGCCAGCAGTGAATGGGGTCTAGCGGGAGTTGAGCAGTTCTTC.

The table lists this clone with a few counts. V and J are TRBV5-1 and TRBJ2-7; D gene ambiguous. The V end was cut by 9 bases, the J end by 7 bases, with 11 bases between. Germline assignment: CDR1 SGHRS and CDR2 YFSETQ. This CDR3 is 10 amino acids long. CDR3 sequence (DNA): TGCGCCAACCGGCCCGGGGAGCAGTACGTC. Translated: CANRPGEQYV.

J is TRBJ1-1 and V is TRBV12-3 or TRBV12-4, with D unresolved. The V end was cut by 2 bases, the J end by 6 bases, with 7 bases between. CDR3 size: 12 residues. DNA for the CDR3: TGTGCCAGCAGTTTAAGTCAGTCTGAAGCTTTCTTT. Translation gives CASSLSQSEAFF.

CDR3 DNA: TGCGCCAGCAGGAGCGGCGGGGGCTGGAACACTGAAGCTTTCTTT. Protein product: CASRSGGGWNTEAFF. The rearrangement links TRBV5-1 to TRBJ1-1; TRBD1 is a possible D gene (6 bases). The CDR3 contains 15 residues. Trimming left V 5 bases short and J 1 base short, with 15 bases between. Germline V gene data show CDR1 as SGHRS and CDR2 as YFSETQ.

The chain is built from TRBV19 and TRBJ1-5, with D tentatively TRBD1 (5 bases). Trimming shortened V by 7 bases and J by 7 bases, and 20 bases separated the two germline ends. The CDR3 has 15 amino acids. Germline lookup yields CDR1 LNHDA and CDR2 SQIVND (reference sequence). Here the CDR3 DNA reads TGTGCCAGTATTACTGACAGTACCGGGGGGCAGCCCCAGCATTTT. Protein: CASITDSTGGQPQHF.

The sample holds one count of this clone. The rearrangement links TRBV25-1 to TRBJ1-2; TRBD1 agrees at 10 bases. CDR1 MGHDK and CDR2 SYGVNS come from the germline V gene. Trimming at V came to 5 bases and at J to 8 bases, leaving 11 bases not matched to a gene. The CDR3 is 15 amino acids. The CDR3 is CASSLSGTGALGYTF. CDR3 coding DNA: TGTGCCAGCAGTTTATCCGGGACAGGGGCCTTGGGCTACACCTTC.